A selection of T cell receptor beta chains follows, all from one sample in a study of T cell responses to AZD1222 COVID-19 vaccine. Measured with immunoSEQ multiplex PCR; TCRdb has only the in-frame clones, and not every one. This table has roughly 140,000 clones, roughly 92% appearing once. This specimen consisted of peripheral blood, obtained on day 0 of AZD1222 vaccination. The source is an adult in good health. Both conserved end residues are part of each CDR3. The D gene is left open where the match is weak.

D: NA
V: TRBV7-2
CDR3: CASSPIPALFSNQPQHF

D: TRBD2
V: TRBV2
CDR3: CASSQRLAGVPRDEQYF

D: TRBD2
V: TRBV28
CDR3: CASSRPITSGSPEQYF

D: NA
V: TRBV6-6
CDR3: CASSPGTGGLAGGSGANVLTF

D: NA
V: TRBV13
CDR3: CASSSTGYSYEQYF

D: TRBD1
V: TRBV28
CDR3: CASSSPQGASGNTIYF

D: TRBD2
V: TRBV10-3
CDR3: CAISEGLAGGFSYEQYF

D: TRBD1
V: TRBV28
CDR3: CASSWGDSYQPQHF

D: NA
V: TRBV10-3
CDR3: CAISEQRSEGYTF

D: NA
V: TRBV5-4
CDR3: CASSRDSGADTGELFF

D: NA
V: TRBV7-9
CDR3: CASSLVPGFGEAFF

D: NA
V: TRBV15
CDR3: CATSRDQGRNYGYTF

D: NA
V: TRBV11-2
CDR3: CASSLVGLEQYF

D: TRBD1
V: TRBV4-1
CDR3: CASSINRDRLYEQYF

D: NA
V: TRBV6-1
CDR3: CASSELYQPQHF

D: NA
V: TRBV6-1
CDR3: CASSDRVINTGELFF

D: NA
V: TRBV25-1
CDR3: CASSESDSTGELFF